The 16 T cell receptor beta chains below all came from one sample that was sequenced in a study of T-cell reconstitution after alpha-beta-depleted transplantation in children. TCRbeta library construction was performed incorporating unique molecular identifiers. MiXCR, applied by TCRdb to the PCR reads, yields one record per CDR3 protein. The table has some 550,000 distinct CDR3 sequences, roughly 24% seen once. Here the sequenced sample was PBMCs, mostly from graft donor cells, taken 360 days after TCRalphabeta/CD19-depleted stem cell transplant. Source of these receptors: a boy in the first two years of life who had a stem cell transplant for acute myeloid leukemia, so the T cells may come from the graft donor.

This sequence joins TRBV12-3 or TRBV12-4 and TRBJ2-3; 9 nucleotides match TRBD2. Trimming took 3 bases from V and 4 from J; bases not matched to a gene: 5. This CDR3 contains 15 residues. The CDR3 sequence: CASSLRSGGPDTQYF. In DNA form, the CDR3 reads TGTGCCAGCAGTTTGAGAAGCGGGGGGCCAGATACGCAGTATTTT.

The table lists this clonotype with many counts. The rearrangement joins TRBV20-1 to TRBJ2-7; D might be TRBD1 (5 bases). The V end lost 1 base, the J end lost 3 bases, and 16 bases lay between the germline ends. CDR3 length equals 15 residues. The germline V gene has CDR1 DFQATT and CDR2 SNEGSKA (reference sequence). This chain's CDR3 is CSARAPGLMSYEQYV. CDR3 nucleotides: TGCAGTGCTAGAGCCCCAGGGTTAATGAGCTACGAGCAGTACGTC.

This chain links TRBV4-3 with TRBJ2-7; D perhaps matches TRBD1 (7 bases). Germline V gene data show CDR1 as LGHNA and CDR2 as YSLEER. V lost 4 bases to trimming and J lost 1 base, with 14 bases between them. The length of the CDR3 is 15 residues. The CDR3 here is CASSPLRDRSYEQYF. CDR3 nucleotides: TGCGCCAGCAGCCCTCTGCGGGACAGATCCTACGAGCAGTACTTC.

This clonotype was seen just once. The V and J genes are TRBV20-1 and TRBJ1-2, with D possibly TRBD1 on 6 matching bases. The V gene's germline CDR1 is DFQATT and CDR2 SNEGSKA (reference sequence). CDR3 length: 14 amino acids. Deletions cut 7 bases from V and 10 bases from J, with 25 bases between. CDR3 bases: TGCAGTGTTGAAACCTGGACAGCTTTTGATGACTACACCTTC. Its protein product is CSVETWTAFDDYTF.

There are many counts of this clonotype. This chain links TRBV7-8 with TRBJ2-5, with TRBD1 matching 9 bases. Germline CDR1 is SGHVS and CDR2 is FQNEAQ. V lost 5 bases, J lost 1 base, and 14 bases stayed unmatched. CDR3 length equals 18 residues. The CDR3 DNA reads as TGTGCCAGCAGCCTCGCCACAGGGGGCGCAAAGGGCCAAGAGACCCAGTACTTC. It specifies CASSLATGGAKGQETQYF.

CDR3 coding DNA: TGCAGCGTCAATCCGGGACCCCAAGAGACCCAGTACTTC. Translating gives CSVNPGPQETQYF. This chain connects TRBV20-1 to TRBJ2-5, with D perhaps assigned TRBD1 or TRBD2 (5 bases each). The CDR3 sequence is 13 residues long. Germline CDR1 is DFQATT and CDR2 is SNEGSKA (reference sequence).

This clonotype was counted ten times or more. This chain links TRBV3-1 with TRBJ1-1, with 9 positions matching TRBD1. The CDR3 extends over 14 amino acids. With V trimmed by 7 bases and J by 7 bases, 10 bases remained unmatched. The germline CDR1 and CDR2 sequences are LGHDT and YNNKEL (reference sequence). CDR3 sequence (DNA): TGTGCCAGCACCAGGGACAGGGCTCACATTGAAGCTTTCTTT. It codes for CASTRDRAHIEAFF.

This clonotype was found a few times. The chain combines TRBV28 with TRBJ2-7; D is possibly TRBD2 (6 bases). Per germline, CDR1 MDHEN and CDR2 SYDVKM. This CDR3 has 11 amino acids. V shed 11 bases and J shed 2 bases, with 10 bases lying between them. This CDR3 reads CAAGGAYEQYV. CDR3 coding DNA: TGTGCCGCCGGGGGTGCCTACGAGCAGTACGTC.

The chain joins TRBV6-5 to TRBJ2-1; weak D call: TRBD1 (5 bases). The germline V gene encodes CDR1 MNHEY and CDR2 SVGAGI. This CDR3 comprises 15 residues. Trimming removed 2 bases at V and 1 base at J, with 9 bases between. In nucleotides, the CDR3 is TGTGCCAGCAGTTACCGACAGCCTTCCTACAATGAGCAGTTCTTC. Translated, it gives CASSYRQPSYNEQFF.

This clonotype was found a few times. CDR3 sequence (DNA): TGTGCCAGCAGTCCACCCCCTGGGACAAGGAAAGAGACCCAGTACTTC. Translated, it gives CASSPPPGTRKETQYF. V gene TRBV12-3 or TRBV12-4 combines with J gene TRBJ2-5, with TRBD1 as a possible D gene (6 bases). There are 16 residues in the CDR3. Trimming took off 5 bases at V and 3 bases at J, with 19 bases between the two ends.

This sequence joins TRBV6-5 and TRBJ2-5; 9 bases agree with TRBD1. This CDR3 is 16 amino acids long. With V trimmed by 0 bases and J by 5 bases, 7 bases remained unmatched. Germline CDR1 and CDR2: MNHEY and SVGAGI. The CDR3 DNA reads as TGTGCCAGCAGTTACTCCATCATCGGACAGGGGGAGACCCAGTACTTC. This sequence encodes CASSYSIIGQGETQYF.

This clonotype has more than one count but fewer than ten. The chain combines TRBV20-1 with TRBJ2-1; D is perhaps TRBD2 (6 bases). V lost 6 bases to trimming and J lost 3 bases, with 9 bases between them. The germline gives CDR1 DFQATT, CDR2 SNEGSKA (reference sequence). The CDR3 runs to 12 residues. CDR3 DNA sequence: TGCAGTGCCGGGACTTTCTACAATGAGCAGTTCTTC. Residues: CSAGTFYNEQFF.

CDR3 sequence reads: CASSSYDRGHETQYF. The DNA of the CDR3 is TGTGCCAGCAGCTCGTACGACAGGGGGCACGAGACCCAGTACTTC. The chain uses TRBV7-9 and TRBJ2-5; 10 bases line up with TRBD1. Unmatched junction bases numbered 7, after V lost 4 bases and J lost 5 bases. In germline, CDR1 is SEHNR, CDR2 FQNEAQ (reference sequence). This CDR3 comprises 15 residues.

The chain recombines TRBV10-3 with TRBJ2-3; D unclear. Germline-derived CDR1 and CDR2 are ENHRY and SYGVKD. The CDR3 extends over 15 amino acids. Between the trimmed V and J ends, which lost 2 bases and 0 bases, there was a span of 9 bases. Here the CDR3 reads CAISESPDSTDTQYF. The DNA of the CDR3 is TGTGCCATCAGTGAGAGCCCGGATAGCACAGATACGCAGTATTTT.

This clonotype was picked up a small number of times. CDR3 DNA sequence: TGCAGTGCGGCCGAGCAGGGGATGAGGTACGACACTGAAGCTTTCTTT. Protein sequence: CSAAEQGMRYDTEAFF. The chain joins TRBV20-1 to TRBJ1-1; tentative D call: TRBD1 (6 bases). There are 16 residues in the CDR3. The germline V gene encodes CDR1 DFQATT and CDR2 SNEGSKA (reference sequence). V was shortened by 6 bases and J by 3 bases, with 23 bases between the two germline ends.

This clonotype was found a few times. V usage is TRBV29-1 and J usage is TRBJ1-5; D is possibly TRBD1 (5 bases). The ends were cut back, 4 bases at V and 2 bases at J, with 6 bases in the middle. The germline V gene encodes CDR1 SQVTM and CDR2 ANQGSEA. The length of the CDR3 is 12 residues. This CDR3 is CSVGQRNQPQHF. Here the CDR3 DNA reads TGCAGCGTTGGACAGCGCAATCAGCCCCAGCATTTT.